The source of this TCR beta chain is a study of cytomegalovirus exposure and HLA in healthy donors. Overall study results and limits: Evidence from a later analysis indicated that most CMV-associated TCR beta chains looked HLA-restricted.

Remarks on this clone: What it binds is not known.

The PCR contained 60 Vbeta and 13 Jbeta primers. Repertoires were generated with immunoSEQ multiplex PCR, while TCRdb's copy carries only in-frame clones and drops some. The table includes just under 150,000 clones, around 75% detected once. The V and J ends lost 4 bases and 6 bases, in that order; junction bases with no gene match: 9. Germline CDR1 reads SGHRS; CDR2 reads YFSETQ. This CDR3 comprises 14 residues. The chain has TRBV5-1 and TRBJ2-7; TRBD1 matches 8 bases. This receptor was obtained from a woman aged 25 to 39 in good health and CMV-seronegative. The sample consisted of PBMCs. This CDR3 reads CASSGDRSFGEQYF. In DNA, the CDR3 is TGCGCCAGCAGCGGGGACAGGTCATTCGGCGAGCAGTACTTC. Full variable domain (outside the CDR3, taken from reference TRBV5-1 and TRBJ2-7): KAGVTQTPRYLIKTRGQQVTLSCSPISGHRSVSWYQQTPGQGLQFLFEYFSETQRNKGNFPGRFSGRQFSNSRSEMNVSTLELGDSALYLCASSGDRSFGEQYFGPGTRLTVT.